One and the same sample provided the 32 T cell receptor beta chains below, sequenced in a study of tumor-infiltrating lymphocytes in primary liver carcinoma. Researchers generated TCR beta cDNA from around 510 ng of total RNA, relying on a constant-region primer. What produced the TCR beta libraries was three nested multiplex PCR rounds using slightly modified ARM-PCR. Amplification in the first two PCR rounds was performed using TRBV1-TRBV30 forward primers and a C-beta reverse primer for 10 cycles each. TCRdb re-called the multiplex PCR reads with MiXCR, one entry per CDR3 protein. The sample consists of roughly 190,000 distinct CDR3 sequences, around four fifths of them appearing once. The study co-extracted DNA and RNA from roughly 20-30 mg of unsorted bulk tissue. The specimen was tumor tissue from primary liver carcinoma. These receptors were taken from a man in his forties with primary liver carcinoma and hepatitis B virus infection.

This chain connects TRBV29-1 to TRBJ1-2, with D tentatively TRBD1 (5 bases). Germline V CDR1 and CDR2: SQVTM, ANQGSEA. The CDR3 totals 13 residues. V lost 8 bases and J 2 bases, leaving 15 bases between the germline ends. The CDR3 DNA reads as TGCAGCCTCGGGGTCAGGGAAAACTATGGCTACACCTTC. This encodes CSLGVRENYGYTF.

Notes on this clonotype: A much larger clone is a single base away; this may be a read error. CDR3 DNA sequence: TGCGCCAGCAGGGAGCAGGGACTGGCCTACAATGTGCAGTTCTTC. This translates into CASREQGLAYNVQFF. This rearrangement joins TRBV5-1 to TRBJ2-1; possibly TRBD2 for D (6 bases). This CDR3 is 15 amino acids long. Germline assignment: CDR1 SGHRS and CDR2 YFSETQ.

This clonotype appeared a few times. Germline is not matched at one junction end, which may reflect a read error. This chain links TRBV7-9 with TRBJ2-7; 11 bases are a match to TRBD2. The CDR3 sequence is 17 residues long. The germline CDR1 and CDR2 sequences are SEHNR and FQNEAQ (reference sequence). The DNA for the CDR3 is TGTGCCAGCAGTTTAGAGTCCGGGACTAGCGGAGGCTACGAGCAGTACTTC. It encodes CASSLESGTSGGYEQYF.

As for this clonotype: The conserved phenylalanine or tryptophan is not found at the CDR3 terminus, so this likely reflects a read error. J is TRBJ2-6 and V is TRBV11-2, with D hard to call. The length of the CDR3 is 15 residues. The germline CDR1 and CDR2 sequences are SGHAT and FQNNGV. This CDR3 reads CTTQQPRSGANVLTI. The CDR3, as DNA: TGTACCACCCAGCAGCCGCGTTCTGGAGCCAACGTCCTGACTATC.

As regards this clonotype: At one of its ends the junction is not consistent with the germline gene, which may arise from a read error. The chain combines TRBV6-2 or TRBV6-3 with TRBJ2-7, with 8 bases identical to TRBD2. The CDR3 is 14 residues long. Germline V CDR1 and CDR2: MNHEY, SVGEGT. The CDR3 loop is CASSSQLADYELYF. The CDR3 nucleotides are TGTGCCAGCAGCTCCCAACTAGCGGACTACGAGCTGTACTTC.

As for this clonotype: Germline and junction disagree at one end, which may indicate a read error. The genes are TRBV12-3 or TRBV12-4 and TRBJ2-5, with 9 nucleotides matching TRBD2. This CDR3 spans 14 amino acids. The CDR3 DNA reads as TGTGCCAGCAGTTTTAGCGGGAGACACGAGACCCAATACTTC. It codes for CASSFSGRHETQYF.

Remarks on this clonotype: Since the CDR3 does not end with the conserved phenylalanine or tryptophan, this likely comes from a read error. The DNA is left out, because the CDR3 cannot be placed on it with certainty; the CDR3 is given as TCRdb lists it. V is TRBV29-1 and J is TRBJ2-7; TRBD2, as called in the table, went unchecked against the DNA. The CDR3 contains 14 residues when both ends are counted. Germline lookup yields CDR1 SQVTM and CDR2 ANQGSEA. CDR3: CSASATGDFSEQYL.

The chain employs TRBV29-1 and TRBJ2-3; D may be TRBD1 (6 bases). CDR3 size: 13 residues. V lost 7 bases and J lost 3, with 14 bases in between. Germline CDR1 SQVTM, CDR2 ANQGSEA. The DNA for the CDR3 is TGCAGCGCACTACAGGGACCAACAGATACGCAGTATTTT. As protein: CSALQGPTDTQYF.

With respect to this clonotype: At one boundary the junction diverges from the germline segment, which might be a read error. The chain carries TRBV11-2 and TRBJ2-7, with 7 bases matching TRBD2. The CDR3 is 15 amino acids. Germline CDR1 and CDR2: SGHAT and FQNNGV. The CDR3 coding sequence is TGTGCCAGCAGTTTAGGACTAGGATGGTCCTACGAGCAGTATTTC. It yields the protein CASSLGLGWSYEQYF.

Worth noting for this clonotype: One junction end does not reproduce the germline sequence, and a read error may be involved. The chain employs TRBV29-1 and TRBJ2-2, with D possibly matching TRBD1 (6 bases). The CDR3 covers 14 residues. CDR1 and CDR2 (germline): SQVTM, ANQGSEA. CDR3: CSVDAGANTGELFF. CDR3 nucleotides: TGCAGTGTTGACGCAGGGGCGAACACCGGGGAGCTGTTTTTT.

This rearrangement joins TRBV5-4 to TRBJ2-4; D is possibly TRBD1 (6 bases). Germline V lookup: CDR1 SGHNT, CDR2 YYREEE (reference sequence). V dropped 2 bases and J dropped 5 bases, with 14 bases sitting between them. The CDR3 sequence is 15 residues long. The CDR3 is CASSFRGFAENIQYF. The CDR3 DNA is TGTGCCAGCAGCTTCAGGGGATTTGCCGAAAACATTCAGTACTTC.

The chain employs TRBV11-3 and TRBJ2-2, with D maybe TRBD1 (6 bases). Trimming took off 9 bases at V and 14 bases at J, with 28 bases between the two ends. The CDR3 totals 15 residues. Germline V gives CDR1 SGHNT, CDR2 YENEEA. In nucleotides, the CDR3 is TGTGCCAGTAGATTGTCCCCCAGGGGCGATCCGGAACTGTTTTTT. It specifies CASRLSPRGDPELFF.

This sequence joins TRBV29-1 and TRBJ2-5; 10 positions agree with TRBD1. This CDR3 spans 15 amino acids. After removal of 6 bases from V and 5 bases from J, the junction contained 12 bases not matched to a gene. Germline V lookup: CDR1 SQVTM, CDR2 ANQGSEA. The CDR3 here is CSVRLPGQGIETQYF. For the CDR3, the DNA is TGCAGCGTCCGACTACCGGGACAGGGGATTGAGACCCAGTACTTC.

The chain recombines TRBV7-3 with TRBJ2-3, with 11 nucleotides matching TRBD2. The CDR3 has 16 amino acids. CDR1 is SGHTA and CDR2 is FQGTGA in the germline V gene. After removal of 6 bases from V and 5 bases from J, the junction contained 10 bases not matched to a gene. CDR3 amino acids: CASRSSSGRYGDTQYF. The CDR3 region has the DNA TGTGCCAGCAGATCCTCTAGCGGGAGGTACGGAGATACGCAGTATTTT.

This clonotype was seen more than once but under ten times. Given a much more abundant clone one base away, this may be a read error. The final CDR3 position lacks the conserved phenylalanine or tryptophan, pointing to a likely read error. The CDR3 bases are TGCGCCAGCAGCCAAGCGAACAGGAAGAACACTGAAGCTTTCATT. Protein sequence: CASSQANRKNTEAFI. The rearrangement links TRBV4-3 to TRBJ1-1; tentatively, D is TRBD1 (5 bases). Germline values: CDR1 LGHNA, CDR2 YSLEER. This CDR3 spans 15 amino acids. Trimming shortened V by 1 base and J by 1 base, and 10 bases separated the two germline ends.

CDR3 residues: CASGPRSAPGVAQYF. The CDR3 DNA reads TGTGCCAGCGGCCCCCGGTCAGCCCCAGGGGTAGCCCAGTACTTC. This rearrangement joins TRBV11-2 to TRBJ2-5, with a tentative D call TRBD1 (6 bases). The CDR3 contains 15 residues. The germline CDR1 and CDR2 sequences are SGHAT and FQNNGV. Trimming took off 8 bases at V and 9 bases at J, with 25 bases between the two ends. The full variable domain, completed using reference TRBV11-2 and TRBJ2-5, is EAGVAQSPRYKIIEKRQSVAFWCNPISGHATLYWYQQILGQGPKLLIQFQNNGVVDDSQLPKDRFSAERLKGVDSTLKIQPAKLEDSAVYLCASGPRSAPGVAQYFGPGTRLLVL.

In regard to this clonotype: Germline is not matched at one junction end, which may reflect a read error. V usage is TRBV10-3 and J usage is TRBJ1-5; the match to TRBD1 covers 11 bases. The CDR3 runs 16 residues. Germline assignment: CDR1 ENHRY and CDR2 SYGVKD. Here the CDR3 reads CAVSVTGTGGYEPQHF. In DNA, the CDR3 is TGTGCCGTCAGTGTAACCGGGACAGGGGGATACGAGCCCCAGCATTTT.

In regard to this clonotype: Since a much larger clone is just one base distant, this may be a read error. The CDR3 sequence is CASNLDIGSSYNEQFF. The DNA for the CDR3 is TGTGCCAGCAACCTCGACATAGGGAGCTCCTACAATGAGCAGTTCTTC. The chain carries TRBV28 and TRBJ2-1, with D possibly being TRBD2 (5 bases). The CDR3 length is 16 residues. V was pared by 7 bases and J by 0 bases, with 16 bases between. CDR1 MDHEN and CDR2 SYDVKM come from the germline V gene.

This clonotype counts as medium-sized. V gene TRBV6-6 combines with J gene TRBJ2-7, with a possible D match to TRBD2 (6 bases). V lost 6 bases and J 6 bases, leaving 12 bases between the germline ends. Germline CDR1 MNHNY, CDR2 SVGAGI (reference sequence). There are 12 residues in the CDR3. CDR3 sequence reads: CASSPGAGEQYF. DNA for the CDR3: TGTGCCAGCAGCCCCGGAGCGGGCGAGCAGTACTTC.

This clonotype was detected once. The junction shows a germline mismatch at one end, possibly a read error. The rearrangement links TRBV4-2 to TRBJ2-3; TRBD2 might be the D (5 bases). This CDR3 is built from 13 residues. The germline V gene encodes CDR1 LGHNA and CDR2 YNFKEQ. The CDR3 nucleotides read TGTGCCAACAGCCAAGATCAGGAGTCGAGGGAGTATTTT. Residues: CANSQDQESREYF.

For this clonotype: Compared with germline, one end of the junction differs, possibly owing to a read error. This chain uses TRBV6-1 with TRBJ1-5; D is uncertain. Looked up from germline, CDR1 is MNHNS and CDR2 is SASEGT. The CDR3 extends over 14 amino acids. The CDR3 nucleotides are TGTGCCAGTAATGAACGGGGAAGGGTTCAGCCTCAGCATTTT. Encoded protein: CASNERGRVQPQHF.

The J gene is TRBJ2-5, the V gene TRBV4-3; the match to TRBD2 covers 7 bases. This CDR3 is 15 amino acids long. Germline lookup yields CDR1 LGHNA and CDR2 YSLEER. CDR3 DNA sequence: TGCGTCAGTAGCCAATATCTAGCGGAGGAAGAGACCCAGTACTTC. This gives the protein CVSSQYLAEEETQYF.

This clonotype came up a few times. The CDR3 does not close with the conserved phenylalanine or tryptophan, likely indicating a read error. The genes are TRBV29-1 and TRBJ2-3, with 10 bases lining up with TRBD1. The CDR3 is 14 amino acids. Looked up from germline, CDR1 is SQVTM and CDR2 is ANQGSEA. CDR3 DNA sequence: TGCAGTGTTTCCGGGACAGGGGCGTCAGACACGCAGTATTTG. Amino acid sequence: CSVSGTGASDTQYL.

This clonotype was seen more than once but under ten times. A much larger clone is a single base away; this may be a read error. CDR3 amino acids: CATSNGVGAFF. In nucleotides, the CDR3 is TGTGCCACCAGTAATGGTGTTGGAGCTTTCTTT. V and J are TRBV24-1 and TRBJ1-1, with no clear D. Germline CDR1 and CDR2: KGHDR and SFDVKD. The V end was cut by 6 bases, the J end by 10 bases, with 11 bases between. The CDR3 contains 11 residues.

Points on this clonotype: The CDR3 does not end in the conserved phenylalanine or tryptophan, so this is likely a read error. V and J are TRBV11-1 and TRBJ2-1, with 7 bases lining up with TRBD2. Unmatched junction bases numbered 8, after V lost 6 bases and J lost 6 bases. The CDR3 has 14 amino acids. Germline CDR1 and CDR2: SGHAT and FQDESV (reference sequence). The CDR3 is CASRLGGEANEQFS. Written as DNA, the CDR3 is TGTGCCAGCAGGTTGGGAGGGGAAGCCAATGAGCAGTTCTCC.

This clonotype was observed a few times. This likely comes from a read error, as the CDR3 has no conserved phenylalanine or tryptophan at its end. For the CDR3, the DNA is TGTGTCAGCGGATTAGCGGGAGGACAAGAGACCCAGTACTTA. Translating gives CVSGLAGGQETQYL. V and J are TRBV12-3 or TRBV12-4 and TRBJ2-5; 10 bases are a match to TRBD2. The CDR3 contains 14 residues.

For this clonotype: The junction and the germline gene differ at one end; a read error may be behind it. CDR3 region: CASTLSIQSSYNEHFF. The CDR3 DNA sequence: TGTGCCAGCACTCTTTCTATCCAGAGCTCCTACAATGAGCACTTCTTC. The chain employs TRBV11-2 and TRBJ2-1, with D unclear. The CDR3 has 16 residues. Germline assignment: CDR1 SGHAT and CDR2 FQNNGV.

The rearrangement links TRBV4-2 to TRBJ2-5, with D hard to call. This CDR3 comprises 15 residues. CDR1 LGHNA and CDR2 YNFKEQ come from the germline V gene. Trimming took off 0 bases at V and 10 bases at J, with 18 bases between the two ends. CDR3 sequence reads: CASSQDLGSVEFQYF. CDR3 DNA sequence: TGTGCCAGCAGCCAAGACCTGGGATCGGTGGAGTTCCAGTACTTC.

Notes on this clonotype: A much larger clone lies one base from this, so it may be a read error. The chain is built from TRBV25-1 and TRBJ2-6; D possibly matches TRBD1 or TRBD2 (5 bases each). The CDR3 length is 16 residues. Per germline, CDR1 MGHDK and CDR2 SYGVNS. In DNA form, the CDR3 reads TGTGCCAGCAGTGAAGAAGTGGACTCTGGGGCCAACATCCTGACTTTC. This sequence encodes CASSEEVDSGANILTF.

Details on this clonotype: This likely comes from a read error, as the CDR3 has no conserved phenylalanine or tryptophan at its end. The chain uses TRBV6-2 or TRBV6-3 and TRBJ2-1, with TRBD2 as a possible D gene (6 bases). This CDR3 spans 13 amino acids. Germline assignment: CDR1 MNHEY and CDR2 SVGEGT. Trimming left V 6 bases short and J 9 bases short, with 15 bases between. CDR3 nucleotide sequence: TGTGCCAGCAGGACTACCGGGAGAACTGAGCAGTTCATC. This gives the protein CASRTTGRTEQFI.

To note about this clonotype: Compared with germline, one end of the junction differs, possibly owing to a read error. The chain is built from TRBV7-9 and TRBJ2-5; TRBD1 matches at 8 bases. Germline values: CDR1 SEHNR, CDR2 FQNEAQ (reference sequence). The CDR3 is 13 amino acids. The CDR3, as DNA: TGTGCCGGCAGCCGTGGACAGGGAGAGATCCAGTACTTC. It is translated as CAGSRGQGEIQYF.

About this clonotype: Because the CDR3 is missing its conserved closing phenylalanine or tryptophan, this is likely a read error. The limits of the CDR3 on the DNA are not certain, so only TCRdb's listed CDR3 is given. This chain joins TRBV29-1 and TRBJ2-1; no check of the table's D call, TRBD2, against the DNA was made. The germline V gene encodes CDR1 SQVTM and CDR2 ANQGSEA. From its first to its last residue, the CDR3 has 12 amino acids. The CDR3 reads CSVEGGGREHFL.